The 30 T cell receptor beta chains given below trace back to one sample, sequenced in a study of beta chain features in type 1 diabetes. Study-wide results and caveats: There was a moderate but significant shortening of TCRB CDR3s in all four CD4+ subsets of Type 1 diabetes patients.

For these receptors, no antigen is known. Expressed TCRB transcripts were sequenced after all isolated RNA was converted to cDNA. Repertoires were generated with immunoSEQ multiplex PCR, while TCRdb's copy carries only in-frame clones and drops some. The sample has 150,000 to 200,000 clones; 8% to 8.5% are singletons. The sequenced sample was central memory CD4+ T cells from blood. The receptors were sampled from a woman between 18 and 30 years old with type 1 diabetes.

The chain has TRBV2 and TRBJ1-5; D unresolved. Germline V gene data show CDR1 as SNHLY and CDR2 as FYNNEI. V lost 1 base to trimming and J lost 2 bases, with 9 bases between them. The CDR3 consists of 15 residues. The CDR3 DNA follows: TGTGCCAGCAGTGAAGACGAGAGGGGCAATCAGCCCCAGCATTTT. It encodes CASSEDERGNQPQHF. The full variable domain, its missing parts supplied by reference TRBV2 and TRBJ1-5, is EPEVTQTPSHQVTQMGQEVILRCVPISNHLYFYWYRQILGQKVEFLVSFYNNEISEKSEIFDDQFSVERPDGSNFTLKIRSTKLEDSAMYFCASSEDERGNQPQHFGDGTRLSIL.

This clone came up a few times. This chain links TRBV11-2 with TRBJ1-2; maybe TRBD1 (6 bases). Trimming took 5 bases from V and 5 from J, leaving 15 bases between them. CDR3 length equals 14 residues. Germline V gives CDR1 SGHAT, CDR2 FQNNGV. The CDR3: CASSRHTGKYGYTF. The CDR3 nucleotides are TGTGCCAGCAGCCGACACACAGGGAAATATGGCTACACCTTC.

J is TRBJ2-7 and V is TRBV18; 8 bases are shared with TRBD1. Trimming took 2 bases from V and 5 from J; bases not matched to a gene: 8. Germline CDR1 KGHSH, CDR2 LQKENI. CDR3 length equals 15 residues. CDR3 sequence: CASSPFSETGDEQYF. The CDR3 DNA sequence: TGTGCCAGCTCACCATTCTCCGAGACAGGGGACGAGCAGTACTTC.

The CDR3 protein is CASSDYRDGTEAFF. As DNA, the CDR3 is TGCGCCAGCAGCGATTACAGGGATGGCACTGAAGCTTTCTTT. V and J are TRBV5-1 and TRBJ1-1; D perhaps matches TRBD1 (6 bases). Germline assignment: CDR1 SGHRS and CDR2 YFSETQ. Trimming stripped 4 bases from V and 4 bases from J, with 14 bases between. The CDR3 sequence is 14 residues long. The complete variable domain, with remaining parts taken from reference TRBV5-1 and TRBJ1-1, reads KAGVTQTPRYLIKTRGQQVTLSCSPISGHRSVSWYQQTPGQGLQFLFEYFSETQRNKGNFPGRFSGRQFSNSRSEMNVSTLELGDSALYLCASSDYRDGTEAFFGQGTRLTVV.

The chain recombines TRBV19 with TRBJ2-7, with D unresolved. Trimming stripped 4 bases from V and 2 bases from J, with 12 bases between. The CDR3 has 14 amino acids. Looked up from germline, CDR1 is LNHDA and CDR2 is SQIVND (reference sequence). The CDR3 DNA reads as TGTGCCAGTAGTAGCCAGGCGAACACCTACGAGCAGTACTTC. Encoded protein: CASSSQANTYEQYF. Full variable domain (remainder filled in from reference TRBV19 and TRBJ2-7): DGGITQSPKYLFRKEGQNVTLSCEQNLNHDAMYWYRQDPGQGLRLIYYSQIVNDFQKGDIAEGYSVSREKKESFPLTVTSAQKNPTAFYLCASSSQANTYEQYFGPGTRLTVT.

The chain combines TRBV7-9 with TRBJ1-2; the D gene is possibly TRBD1 (5 bases). V was shortened by 8 bases and J by 2 bases, with 15 bases between the two germline ends. Per the germline V gene, CDR1 is SEHNR and CDR2 is FQNEAQ (reference sequence). The CDR3 contains 14 residues. The DNA of the CDR3 is TGTGCCAGCTCATCCGCCCGGACAAACTATGGCTACACCTTC. This sequence encodes CASSSARTNYGYTF.

The chain carries TRBV9 and TRBJ1-6; D unclear. Germline CDR1 and CDR2: SGDLS and YYNGEE. This CDR3 is 12 amino acids long. Trimming pared 7 bases from V and 9 bases from J, leaving 11 bases between. CDR3 coding DNA: TGTGCCAGCGGCCTTGGCAGTTCACCCCTCCACTTT. Encoded protein: CASGLGSSPLHF.

This clone has only a few counts. The chain uses TRBV4-3 and TRBJ2-3; perhaps TRBD2 as D (6 bases). CDR1 and CDR2 (germline): LGHNA, YSLEER. The V end lost 3 bases, the J end lost 12 bases, and 16 bases lay between the germline ends. This CDR3 is built from 13 residues. The CDR3 nucleotides read TGCGCCAGCAGCCAGCTAGGGACTCCCGTTCAGTATTTT. This codes for CASSQLGTPVQYF.

The V and J genes are TRBV29-1 and TRBJ1-2, with D hard to call. Between the trimmed V and J ends, which lost 1 base and 8 bases, there was a span of 17 bases. CDR3 size: 14 residues. CDR1 is SQVTM, CDR2 ANQGSEA, per germline. The CDR3 loop is CSVEVVRGGWGYTF. DNA of the CDR3: TGCAGCGTTGAAGTCGTCCGGGGAGGATGGGGCTACACCTTC. Drawing the rest from reference TRBV29-1 and TRBJ1-2, the complete variable domain is SAVISQKPSRDICQRGTSLTIQCQVDSQVTMMFWYRQQPGQSLTLIATANQGSEATYESGFVIDKFPISRPNLTFSTLTVSNMSPEDSSIYLCSVEVVRGGWGYTFGSGTRLTVV.

V gene TRBV4-3 combines with J gene TRBJ2-2; 7 bases map to TRBD2. Losses at the gene ends were 2 bases for V and 1 base for J; bases not matched to a gene: 4. This CDR3 has 16 amino acids. Germline loops: CDR1 LGHNA, CDR2 YSLEER. The CDR3 is CASSQTVAGNTGELFF. The DNA of the CDR3 is TGCGCCAGCAGCCAAACCGTAGCGGGGAACACCGGGGAGCTGTTTTTT.

This clone was observed many times. This chain joins TRBV15 and TRBJ2-1; TRBD1 matches at 8 bases. Trimming cost V 5 bases and J 6 bases; bases outside gene matches: 12. This CDR3 contains 16 residues. CDR1 LNHNV and CDR2 YYDKDF come from the germline V gene (reference sequence). The CDR3 sequence is CATSGGGAQGGNEQFF. CDR3 DNA: TGTGCCACCAGCGGCGGAGGGGCACAGGGGGGCAATGAGCAGTTCTTC.

The chain is built from TRBV7-3 and TRBJ2-2; D not certain. The length of the CDR3 is 15 residues. Between the trimmed V and J ends, which lost 5 bases and 0 bases, there was a span of 10 bases. The germline CDR1 and CDR2 sequences are SGHTA and FQGTGA. This CDR3 reads CASSPNQANTGELFF. DNA for the CDR3: TGTGCCAGCAGCCCAAACCAGGCGAACACCGGGGAGCTGTTTTTT.

This clone turned up a few times. This sequence joins TRBV6-5 and TRBJ2-7; 7 positions match TRBD2. J lost 4 bases, V lost 0 bases, and 6 bases had no gene match. The CDR3 extends over 15 amino acids. Germline lookup yields CDR1 MNHEY and CDR2 SVGAGI. The CDR3 here is CASSYSAGVLYEQYF. The CDR3 DNA reads as TGTGCCAGCAGTTACTCGGCGGGAGTTCTGTACGAGCAGTACTTC.

This clone was seen only a few times. The V and J genes are TRBV6-5 and TRBJ2-5; possible D gene TRBD1, 5 bases. CDR1 and CDR2 from the germline V gene are MNHEY and SVGAGI. V lost 0 bases and J lost 3, with 8 bases in between. This CDR3 is built from 14 residues. For the CDR3, the DNA is TGTGCCAGCAGTTACTCGGCAGGGAAAGAGACCCAGTACTTC. Translating gives CASSYSAGKETQYF.

This clone was recorded a few times. This chain joins TRBV19 and TRBJ1-2; 7 bases agree with TRBD1. This CDR3 region has 12 residues. Germline V gene lookup returns CDR1 LNHDA and CDR2 SQIVND (reference sequence). J was trimmed by 4 bases and V by 11 bases; bases with no gene match: 7. The DNA for the CDR3 is TGTGCCTCCCACAGGGGCCCCTATGGCTACACCTTC. Its protein product is CASHRGPYGYTF.

This clone was detected a few times. V is TRBV7-2 and J is TRBJ2-1, with 8 bases matching TRBD2. This CDR3 is 15 amino acids long. Germline CDR1 reads SGHTA; CDR2 reads FQGNSA. V shed 5 bases and J 6 bases; nucleotides not matched to a gene: 9. DNA for the CDR3: TGTGCCAGCAGCCGATGGGCTAGCGGGTCCAATGAGCAGTTCTTC. Translation gives CASSRWASGSNEQFF.

This clone was seen a handful of times. This chain links TRBV7-9 with TRBJ1-1; 7 bases align to TRBD1. Losses at the gene ends were 3 bases for V and 3 bases for J; bases not matched to a gene: 7. The V gene's germline CDR1 is SEHNR and CDR2 FQNEAQ (reference sequence). CDR3 length equals 15 residues. CDR3: CASSFRLTGHTEAFF. The CDR3 region has the DNA TGTGCCAGCAGCTTTAGGCTGACAGGGCACACTGAAGCTTTCTTT.

This chain links TRBV28 with TRBJ2-6; D is perhaps TRBD1 (6 bases). The germline V and J ends were trimmed by 7 bases and 11 bases, with 15 bases remaining between them. The CDR3 spans 13 residues. Germline lookup yields CDR1 MDHEN and CDR2 SYDVKM. DNA for the CDR3: TGTGCCAGCACCTACAGGGCCGGGGACGTCCTGACTTTC. It yields the protein CASTYRAGDVLTF.

There are a few counts of this clone. The chain combines TRBV9 with TRBJ2-3, with a tentative D call TRBD2 (6 bases). V was shortened by 0 bases and J by 4 bases, with 18 bases between the two germline ends. Germline lookup yields CDR1 SGDLS and CDR2 YYNGEE. The CDR3 has 17 amino acids. As DNA, the CDR3 is TGTGCCAGCAGCGTAGCTACGGGGAGGAGTAGAGCAGATACGCAGTATTTT. Its translation: CASSVATGRSRADTQYF.

This clone was recorded a few times. The V call is TRBV7-6, the J call TRBJ2-3, with D possibly TRBD1 on 5 matching bases. The V gene's germline CDR1 is SGHVS and CDR2 FNYEAQ. This CDR3 region has 15 residues. Between the trimmed V and J ends, which lost 3 bases and 3 bases, there was a span of 13 bases. CDR3 nucleotides: TGTGCCAGCAGCTTCCAGGGCTATCGTACAGATACGCAGTATTTT. Protein sequence: CASSFQGYRTDTQYF.

This clone appeared a few times. CDR3 sequence (DNA): TGTGCCAGCGGTGGGGTCGGGGGACTAGCGGGCTACACAGATACGCAGTATTTT. This encodes CASGGVGGLAGYTDTQYF. This chain connects TRBV28 to TRBJ2-3, with 12 bases identical to TRBD2. The CDR3 has 18 residues. Germline loops: CDR1 MDHEN, CDR2 SYDVKM. The V gene end was trimmed by 8 bases and the J gene end by 2 bases; junction bases not matched to a gene: 14.

The V call is TRBV5-6, the J call TRBJ2-7, with 8 bases aligning to TRBD1. From germline, CDR1 is SGHDT and CDR2 YYEEEE. V gave up 0 bases and J gave up 4 bases; unmatched junction bases: 3. The CDR3 length is 14 residues. The CDR3 DNA reads TGTGCCAGCAGCTTGGCCTGGACAGGGTACGAGCAGTACTTC. Its translation: CASSLAWTGYEQYF.

This clone has more than one count but fewer than ten. The V call is TRBV4-3, the J call TRBJ2-7; D gene unclear. V was shortened by 0 bases and J by 0 bases, with 9 bases between the two germline ends. This CDR3 is 15 amino acids long. Germline lookup yields CDR1 LGHNA and CDR2 YSLEER. The CDR3 is CASSQDIPSSYEQYF. CDR3 DNA sequence: TGCGCCAGCAGCCAAGATATCCCCAGCTCCTACGAGCAGTACTTC.

The chain recombines TRBV5-1 with TRBJ2-6, with 8 bases fitting TRBD2. CDR1 is SGHRS and CDR2 is YFSETQ in the germline V gene. The CDR3 totals 17 residues. V trimming: 2 bases; J trimming: 0 bases; junction bases outside the gene matches: 4. The CDR3 region is CASSFAGTSSGANVLTF. In nucleotides, the CDR3 is TGCGCCAGCAGCTTTGCAGGGACTAGCTCTGGGGCCAACGTCCTGACTTTC.

V gene TRBV15 combines with J gene TRBJ2-1; 12 bases fit TRBD2. With 3 bases clipped from V and 7 bases from J, the junction kept 1 base outside the gene matches. Germline lookup yields CDR1 LNHNV and CDR2 YYDKDF (reference sequence). The CDR3 extends over 14 amino acids. As DNA, the CDR3 is TGTGCCACCAGCAGCGGACTAGCGGGGAATGAGCAGTTCTTC. Its protein is CATSSGLAGNEQFF. Drawing the rest from reference TRBV15 and TRBJ2-1, the complete variable domain is DAMVIQNPRYQVTQFGKPVTLSCSQTLNHNVMYWYQQKSSQAPKLLFHYYDKDFNNEADTPDNFQSRRPNTSFCFLDIRSPGLGDTAMYLCATSSGLAGNEQFFGPGTRLTVL.

This chain joins TRBV18 and TRBJ1-5, with 8 nucleotides matching TRBD1. The V segment lost 5 bases and the J segment 7 bases; nucleotides outside the gene matches: 4. Germline V gene data show CDR1 as KGHSH and CDR2 as LQKENI. The CDR3 runs to 13 residues. The CDR3 region has the DNA TGTGCCAGCTCAGGACAGGGAGGCCAGCCCCAGCATTTT. It is translated as CASSGQGGQPQHF.

V is TRBV5-8 and J is TRBJ2-1, with 7 bases fitting TRBD1. V shed 6 bases, J shed 4 bases, and the junction held 7 bases outside the gene matches. Germline lookup yields CDR1 SGHTS and CDR2 YDEGEE. CDR3 size: 14 residues. The CDR3 here is CASTRDRDYNEQFF. CDR3 DNA sequence: TGTGCCAGCACCCGGGACAGAGATTACAATGAGCAGTTCTTC.

In this sample, this clone turned up a few times. The V call is TRBV19, the J call TRBJ1-2; tentative D call: TRBD1 (6 bases). This CDR3 has 14 amino acids. The germline V and J ends were trimmed by 5 bases and 7 bases, with 17 bases remaining between them. The germline CDR1 and CDR2 sequences are LNHDA and SQIVND (reference sequence). CDR3 residues: CASSPIQGLGGYTF. The DNA of the CDR3 is TGTGCCAGTAGTCCGATACAGGGCCTAGGTGGCTACACCTTC.

This clone was seen a single time. This chain links TRBV11-3 with TRBJ2-1; the D is unclear. This CDR3 region has 13 residues. Trimming took 6 bases from V and 10 from J, leaving 16 bases between them. Per germline, CDR1 SGHNT and CDR2 YENEEA. CDR3 nucleotides: TGTGCCAGCAGTCCGACTCAAAGAGCGGAGCAGTTCTTC. Protein sequence: CASSPTQRAEQFF.

Here the CDR3 DNA reads TGTGCCAGCAGCCTCGGTCCCGGGGGGCCGGACGAGCAGTACTTC. Translated: CASSLGPGGPDEQYF. This chain joins TRBV5-4 and TRBJ2-7; D might be TRBD2 (7 bases). CDR3 length: 15 amino acids. Trimming left V 4 bases short and J 5 bases short, with 19 bases between. Per germline, CDR1 SGHNT and CDR2 YYREEE (reference sequence). The full variable domain, completed using reference TRBV5-4 and TRBJ2-7, is ETGVTQSPTHLIKTRGQQVTLRCSSQSGHNTVSWYQQALGQGPQFIFQYYREEENGRGNFPPRFSGLQFPNYSSELNVNALELDDSALYLCASSLGPGGPDEQYFGPGTRLTVT.